Given below is one T cell receptor beta chain in context. The germline CDR1 and CDR2 sequences are SGHVS and FNYEAQ. Trimming removed 5 bases from V and 1 base from J; junction bases left unmatched: 6. The CDR3 has 18 residues. The sample belongs to a study of T cells in tumors after PD-1 blockade. Data came from immunoSEQ multiplex PCR; TCRdb stores just in-frame clones and leaves some out. This table holds about 48,000 clones, around 85% found once. The material was PBMCs, obtained before anti-PD-1 treatment. The sequence was obtained from a human donor with basal cell carcinoma. The rearrangement links TRBV7-6 to TRBJ2-2; 14 bases map to TRBD2. CDR3 coding DNA: TGTGCCAGCAGCACGGGACTAGCGGGGGCAGTGAACACCGGGGAGCTGTTTTTT. Translating gives CASSTGLAGAVNTGELFF.